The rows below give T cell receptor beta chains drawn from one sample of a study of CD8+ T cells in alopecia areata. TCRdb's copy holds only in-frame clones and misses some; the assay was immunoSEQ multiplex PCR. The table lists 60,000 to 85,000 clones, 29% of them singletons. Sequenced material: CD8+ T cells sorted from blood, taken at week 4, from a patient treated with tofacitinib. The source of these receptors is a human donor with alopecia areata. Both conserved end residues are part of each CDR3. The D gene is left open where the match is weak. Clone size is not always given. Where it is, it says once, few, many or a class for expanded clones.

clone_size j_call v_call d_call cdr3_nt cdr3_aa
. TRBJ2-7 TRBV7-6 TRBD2 TGTGCCAGCAGCTTAGCCAGGGAGGGGTACGAGCAGTACTTC CASSLAREGYEQYF
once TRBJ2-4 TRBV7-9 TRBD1 TGTGCCAGCAGCGACGAACAGGGGCCCTTTGGTCAGTACTTC CASSDEQGPFGQYF
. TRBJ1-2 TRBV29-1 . TGCAGCGTTGAAGGGGACCAGAACTATGGCTACACCTTC CSVEGDQNYGYTF
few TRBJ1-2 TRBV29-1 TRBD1 TGCAGCGTTGAACCATATAGGGACAGGACTGACCTCGACGGCAGCTATGGCTACACCTTC CSVEPYRDRTDLDGSYGYTF
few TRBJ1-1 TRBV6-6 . TGTGCCAGCAACCGACAGCCAACGGGGACTGAAGCTTTCTTT CASNRQPTGTEAFF
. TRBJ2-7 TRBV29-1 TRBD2 TGCAGCGTTGAAGGCCTAGCGGGAGCGAGTAACTCCTACGAGCAGTACTTC CSVEGLAGASNSYEQYF
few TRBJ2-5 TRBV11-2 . TGTGCCAGCAGCTGGGGGGAGACCCAGTACTTC CASSWGETQYF
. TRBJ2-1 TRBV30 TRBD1 TGTGCCTGGAGTGGACAGGGTGGCAATGAGCAGTTCTTC CAWSGQGGNEQFF
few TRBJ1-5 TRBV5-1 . TGCGCCAGCAGCCATAACCGGGACGGTGATCAGCCCCAGCATTTT CASSHNRDGDQPQHF
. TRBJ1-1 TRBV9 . TGTGCCAGCAGCGTGTCCTTCGGGACTGAAGCTTTCTTT CASSVSFGTEAFF
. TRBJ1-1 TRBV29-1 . TGCAGCGCCCCTGGGACTGCCACTGAAGCTTTCTTT CSAPGTATEAFF
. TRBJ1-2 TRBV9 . TGTGCCAGCAGCGGCCGAGTGGGGGAAAATGGCTACACCTTC CASSGRVGENGYTF
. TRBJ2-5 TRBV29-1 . TGCAGCGTTTATGGCGGGGTAGTTGAGACCCAGTACTTC CSVYGGVVETQYF
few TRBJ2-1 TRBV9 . TGTGCCAGCAGCGTAGAGCCAGCGAGCGATGAGCAGTTCTTC CASSVEPASDEQFF
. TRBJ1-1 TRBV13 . TGTGCCAGCACCTTCAGAAGTCGGACTGAAGCTTTCTTT CASTFRSRTEAFF
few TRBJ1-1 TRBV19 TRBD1 TGTGCCAGTAGTAGAGCAGGGGGCTTGAACACTGAAGCTTTCTTT CASSRAGGLNTEAFF
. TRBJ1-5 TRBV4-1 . TGCGCCAGCAGCCAAGTGGGCGGGGCCAATCAGCCCCAGCATTTT CASSQVGGANQPQHF
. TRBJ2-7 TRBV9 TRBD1 TGTGCCAGCTCACAGGGACAGGGCCCCCCCTACGAGCAGTACTTC CASSQGQGPPYEQYF